The 14 T cell receptor beta chains below were found in one sample sequenced in a study of blood T cell repertoires in COVID-19. Assay: immunoSEQ multiplex PCR; the TCRdb copy retains only in-frame clones and omits some. The sample yields about 220,000 clones, around 83% seen once. Sequencing was carried out using PBMCs or T cells enriched from blood (not recorded which). These receptor sequences come from a woman aged 40 to 55 who had recovered from COVID-19.

This chain joins TRBV11-3 and TRBJ2-1, with 10 bases fitting TRBD2. Germline CDR1 is SGHNT and CDR2 is YENEEA. V shed 4 bases, J shed 8 bases, and the junction held 8 bases outside the gene matches. The CDR3 contains 15 residues. The CDR3, as DNA: TGTGCCAGCAGCTCGAGCGGGAGGGCCGGGGATGAGCAGTTCTTC. It codes for CASSSSGRAGDEQFF.

This clone was counted a single time. This sequence joins TRBV7-3 and TRBJ2-1; D gene uncertain. V was trimmed by 5 bases and J by 0 bases, leaving 17 bases between them. Germline V gives CDR1 SGHTA, CDR2 FQGTGA. The CDR3 runs 17 residues. The CDR3 protein is CASSLFSEPSSYNEQFF. The CDR3 DNA follows: TGTGCCAGCAGCCTCTTCTCCGAGCCAAGCTCCTACAATGAGCAGTTCTTC.

This clone was detected only once. The V call is TRBV2, the J call TRBJ2-2; possible D gene TRBD2, 6 bases. Trimming removed 4 bases from V and 6 bases from J, with 18 bases in between. Per germline, CDR1 SNHLY and CDR2 FYNNEI. The CDR3 contains 16 residues. The CDR3 sequence is CASSGPGVGIAGELFF. CDR3 nucleotide sequence: TGTGCCAGCAGTGGTCCGGGGGTTGGGATCGCCGGGGAGCTGTTTTTT.

V is TRBV29-1 and J is TRBJ2-1; TRBD2 matches 9 bases. The germline V gene has CDR1 SQVTM and CDR2 ANQGSEA. The CDR3 length is 17 residues. The J segment lost 0 bases and the V segment lost 1 base, leaving 7 bases of the junction unmatched. Written as DNA, the CDR3 is TGCAGCGTTGAAGGGGATCTAGCGGGAAGCTCCTACAATGAGCAGTTCTTC. Its translation: CSVEGDLAGSSYNEQFF.

CDR3 DNA: TGTGCCAGCAGCTCCCGGCGGAGCGGGAGGTCCTACGAGCAGTACTTC. This translates into CASSSRRSGRSYEQYF. The chain uses TRBV7-2 and TRBJ2-7; 9 bases line up with TRBD2. CDR1 SGHTA and CDR2 FQGNSA come from the germline V gene. The CDR3 has 16 amino acids. The trim removed 4 bases at V and 1 base at J, leaving 8 bases unmatched.

This clone appeared a few times. The chain links TRBV27 to TRBJ2-5, with D tentatively TRBD1 (5 bases). The CDR3 has 13 amino acids. V was clipped by 3 bases and J by 2 bases, with 7 bases between them. Germline V gene data show CDR1 as MNHEY and CDR2 as SMNVEV (reference sequence). The CDR3 loop is CASSLTEQETQYF. CDR3 DNA: TGTGCCAGCAGTTTGACAGAACAAGAGACCCAGTACTTC.

V usage is TRBV15 and J usage is TRBJ2-7; D is perhaps TRBD1 (7 bases). V was pared by 1 base and J by 5 bases, with 15 bases between. This CDR3 is 15 amino acids long. Germline V lookup: CDR1 LNHNV, CDR2 YYDKDF (reference sequence). The CDR3 loop is CATSRGEETGHEQYF. As DNA, the CDR3 is TGTGCCACCAGCAGAGGGGAGGAGACAGGGCACGAGCAGTACTTC. Variable domain in full (rest from reference TRBV15 and TRBJ2-7): DAMVIQNPRYQVTQFGKPVTLSCSQTLNHNVMYWYQQKSSQAPKLLFHYYDKDFNNEADTPDNFQSRRPNTSFCFLDIRSPGLGDTAMYLCATSRGEETGHEQYFGPGTRLTVT.

The gene calls are TRBV18 and TRBJ1-1; D remains unclear. The germline V gene has CDR1 KGHSH and CDR2 LQKENI. Trimming shortened V by 2 bases and J by 1 base, and 8 bases separated the two germline ends. This CDR3 spans 14 amino acids. The CDR3 loop reads CASSPGQTNTEAFF. In DNA form, the CDR3 reads TGTGCCAGCTCACCAGGGCAGACGAACACTGAAGCTTTCTTT.

This clone was seen once. At one boundary the junction diverges from the germline segment, which might be a read error. The gene calls are TRBV3-1 (or the pseudogene TRBV3-2) and TRBJ2-1, with TRBD2 matching 7 bases. Germline CDR1 is LGHDT and CDR2 is YNNKEL (reference sequence). This CDR3 region has 14 residues. CDR3 coding DNA: TGTGCCAGCAGTCAAGGACTAGTCCAGAATGAGCAGTTCTTC. Its translation: CASSQGLVQNEQFF.

The genes are TRBV11-3 and TRBJ1-1, with 9 bases aligning to TRBD1. CDR3 length: 13 residues. Germline CDR1 SGHNT, CDR2 YENEEA. The V segment lost 0 bases and the J segment 9 bases; nucleotides outside the gene matches: 2. The CDR3 region is CASSLDYRGQAFF. Written as DNA, the CDR3 is TGTGCCAGCAGCTTAGATTACAGGGGGCAAGCTTTCTTT.

The J gene is TRBJ1-2, the V gene TRBV7-9; TRBD1 aligns across 9 bases. The CDR3 runs to 14 residues. Germline CDR1 reads SEHNR; CDR2 reads FQNEAQ (reference sequence). V lost 4 bases and J lost 7; bases outside the gene matches: 7. In DNA form, the CDR3 reads TGTGCCAGCAGCTACCGGGACAGGGACGCTGGCTACACCTTC. Its translation: CASSYRDRDAGYTF.

The rearrangement uses TRBV28 and TRBJ1-2; D gene uncertain. The ends were cut back, 4 bases at V and 8 bases at J, with 11 bases in the middle. Germline loops: CDR1 MDHEN, CDR2 SYDVKM. The CDR3 runs 12 residues. The CDR3 loop is CASSSTGKGYTF. The CDR3 DNA reads TGTGCCAGCAGTTCGACGGGGAAAGGCTACACCTTC.

The chain uses TRBV29-1 and TRBJ2-5; TRBD2 matches 10 bases. This CDR3 has 14 residues. V shed 3 bases, J shed 5 bases, and the junction held 6 bases outside the gene matches. In germline, CDR1 is SQVTM, CDR2 ANQGSEA. The CDR3, as DNA: TGCAGCGTTGACCGAGCGGGAGGGGGGGAGACCCAGTACTTC. It is translated as CSVDRAGGGETQYF.

The J gene is TRBJ1-1, the V gene TRBV9; maybe TRBD1 (5 bases). CDR1 and CDR2 (germline): SGDLS, YYNGEE. This CDR3 spans 14 amino acids. The V end was cut by 2 bases, the J end by 5 bases, with 13 bases between. CDR3 bases: TGTGCCAGCAGCGTGAGCAGCGGGGCGACTGAAGCTTTCTTT. Its translation is CASSVSSGATEAFF.